The clone carrying this T cell receptor beta chain was seen many times. Its antigen is not known. The CDR3 extends over 14 amino acids. The V gene's germline CDR1 is MNHEY and CDR2 SMNVEV (reference sequence). The germline V and J ends were trimmed by 2 bases and 8 bases, with 14 bases remaining between them. This record comes from a study of T cells after posttransplantation cyclophosphamide. Whole-study results and caveats: Donor CD8+ memory clones often dominated recipient blood repertoires at later times.

Sequencing was performed with immunoSEQ multiplex PCR; in TCRdb, only in-frame clones are kept and a portion is missing. Altogether under 50,000 clones were found in the sample, and no singletons occur. Sequences were obtained from PBMCs. The chain uses TRBV27 and TRBJ2-3, with D perhaps TRBD1 (5 bases). This receptor was identified in a man aged 35-49 years in good health, CMV-negative, and a related stem cell transplant donor. For the CDR3, the DNA is TGTGCCAGCAGTTTAGAGAGATGGCAGGGTACGCAGTATTTT. Translated: CASSLERWQGTQYF.